This T cell receptor beta chain was recovered during a study of T-cell memory formation after mild COVID-19. Comment on this clonotype: The antigen is not known.

5'RACE primed at constant segments yielded TCR alpha and TCR beta cDNA libraries bearing sample barcodes and UMIs. A single record per CDR3 protein comes from TCRdb applying MiXCR to the 5' RACE reads. Among about 430,000 distinct CDR3 sequences listed, under 20% were seen once. General observations from the study: Pre-infection memory carried some responding clones, suggesting that cross-reactive memory joined.

This CDR3 has 14 residues. Trimming stripped 0 bases from V and 8 bases from J, with 11 bases between. In germline, CDR1 is LGHNA, CDR2 YSLEER. This rearrangement joins TRBV4-3 to TRBJ2-1; no clear D. This clonotype originated in a man younger than 30 who had mild COVID-19 (a few samples of this study predate the infection). Cell type and time point are not known. Sequencing was carried out using PBMCs or a T cell subset sorted from them (not recorded which). The CDR3 here is CASSQDGIYHEQFF. Here the CDR3 DNA reads TGCGCCAGCAGCCAAGATGGGATATACCATGAGCAGTTCTTC.